This TCR beta chain was captured by sequencing in a study of T cell responses to AZD1222 COVID-19 vaccine. Whole-study findings and limits: Vaccine-associated CD4 TCRs spanned spike, dominant at 160-218 and 743-854. Females made up more of the donors, who were largely white British, and clonal diversity may have come out too low.

The CDR3 is 13 amino acids. With 8 bases removed from V and 8 bases from J, the gap between germline ends came to 21 bases. The germline V gene encodes CDR1 SQVTM and CDR2 ANQGSEA. A note on this clone: Its antigen is not known.

Only in-frame clones appear in the TCRdb table, and some are missing; sequencing was by immunoSEQ multiplex PCR. The sample includes 150,000 or so clones, more than 85% of them seen just once. The TCR originated in an adult who received the AZD1222 COVID-19 vaccine. The chain has TRBV29-1 and TRBJ1-2, with a possible D match to TRBD1 (6 bases). Sequenced here: peripheral blood, sampled 28 days after the second AZD1222 dose. The CDR3 nucleotides are TGCAGCACCGACCCCCCCAGGGGAGGAGGCTACACCTTC. Protein product: CSTDPPRGGGYTF.